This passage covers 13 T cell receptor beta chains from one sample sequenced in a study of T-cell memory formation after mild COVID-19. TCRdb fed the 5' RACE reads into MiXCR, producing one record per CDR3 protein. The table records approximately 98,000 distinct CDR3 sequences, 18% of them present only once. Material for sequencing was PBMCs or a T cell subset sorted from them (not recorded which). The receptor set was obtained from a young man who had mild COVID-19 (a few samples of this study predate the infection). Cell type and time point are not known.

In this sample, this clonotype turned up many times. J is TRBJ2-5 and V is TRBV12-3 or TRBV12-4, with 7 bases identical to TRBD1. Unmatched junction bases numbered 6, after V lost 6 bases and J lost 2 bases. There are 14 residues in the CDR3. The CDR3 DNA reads TGTGCCAGCAGCACACTGGACAGGCAAGAGACCCAGTACTTC. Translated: CASSTLDRQETQYF.

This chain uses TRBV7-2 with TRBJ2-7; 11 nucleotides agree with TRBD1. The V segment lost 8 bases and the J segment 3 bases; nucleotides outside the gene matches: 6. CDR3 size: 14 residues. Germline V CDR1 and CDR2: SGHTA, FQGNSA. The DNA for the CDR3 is TGTGCCAGCGGGACAGGGGGGAGTCTCTACGAGCAGTACTTC. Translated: CASGTGGSLYEQYF.

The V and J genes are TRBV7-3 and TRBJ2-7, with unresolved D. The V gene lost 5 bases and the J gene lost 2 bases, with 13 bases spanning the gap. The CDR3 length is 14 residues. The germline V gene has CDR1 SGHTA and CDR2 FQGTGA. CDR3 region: CASSNGRPPYEQYF. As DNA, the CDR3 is TGTGCCAGCAGCAACGGACGGCCCCCCTACGAGCAGTACTTC.

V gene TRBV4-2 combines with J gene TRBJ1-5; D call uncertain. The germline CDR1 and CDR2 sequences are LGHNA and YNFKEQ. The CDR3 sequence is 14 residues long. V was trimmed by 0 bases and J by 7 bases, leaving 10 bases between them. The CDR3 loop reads CASSQEEGAQPQHF. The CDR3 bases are TGTGCCAGCAGCCAAGAGGAGGGAGCCCAGCCCCAGCATTTT.

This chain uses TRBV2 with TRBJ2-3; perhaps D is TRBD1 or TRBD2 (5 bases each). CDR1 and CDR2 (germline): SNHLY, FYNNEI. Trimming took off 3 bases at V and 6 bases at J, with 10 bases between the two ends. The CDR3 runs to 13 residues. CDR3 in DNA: TGTGCCAGCAGTGATACCGGGGCCGATACGCAGTATTTT. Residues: CASSDTGADTQYF.

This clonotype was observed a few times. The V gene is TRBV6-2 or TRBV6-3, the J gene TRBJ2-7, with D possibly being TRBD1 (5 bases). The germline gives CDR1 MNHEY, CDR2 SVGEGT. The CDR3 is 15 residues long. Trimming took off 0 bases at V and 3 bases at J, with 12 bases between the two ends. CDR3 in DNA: TGTGCCAGCAGTTACTCGACGCAGGGCTTCTACGAGCAGTACTTC. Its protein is CASSYSTQGFYEQYF.

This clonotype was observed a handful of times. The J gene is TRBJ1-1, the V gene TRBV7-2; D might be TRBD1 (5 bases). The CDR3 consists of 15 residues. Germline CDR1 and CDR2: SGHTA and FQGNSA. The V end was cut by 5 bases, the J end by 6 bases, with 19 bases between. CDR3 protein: CASSRTGTPGAEAFF. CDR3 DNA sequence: TGTGCCAGCAGCCGAACCGGGACCCCTGGCGCTGAAGCTTTCTTT.

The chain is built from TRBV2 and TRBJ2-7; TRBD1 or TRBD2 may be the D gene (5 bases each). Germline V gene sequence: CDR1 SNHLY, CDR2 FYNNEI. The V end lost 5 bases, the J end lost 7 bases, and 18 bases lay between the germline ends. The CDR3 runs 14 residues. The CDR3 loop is CASSWDGEFSEQYV. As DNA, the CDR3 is TGTGCCAGCAGTTGGGACGGAGAGTTCTCGGAGCAGTACGTC.

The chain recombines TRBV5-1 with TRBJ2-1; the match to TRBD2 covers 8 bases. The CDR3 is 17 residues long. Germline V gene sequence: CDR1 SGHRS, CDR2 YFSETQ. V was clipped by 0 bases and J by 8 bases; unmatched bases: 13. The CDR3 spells CASSLDQTSAIIHEQFF. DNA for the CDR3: TGCGCCAGCAGCTTGGATCAGACTAGCGCGATAATCCATGAGCAGTTCTTC.

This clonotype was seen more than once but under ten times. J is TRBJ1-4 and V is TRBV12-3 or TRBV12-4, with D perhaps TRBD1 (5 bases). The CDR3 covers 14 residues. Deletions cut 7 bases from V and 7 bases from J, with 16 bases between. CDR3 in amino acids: CASTKTATREKLFF. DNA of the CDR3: TGTGCCAGCACAAAGACAGCTACCCGTGAAAAACTGTTTTTT.

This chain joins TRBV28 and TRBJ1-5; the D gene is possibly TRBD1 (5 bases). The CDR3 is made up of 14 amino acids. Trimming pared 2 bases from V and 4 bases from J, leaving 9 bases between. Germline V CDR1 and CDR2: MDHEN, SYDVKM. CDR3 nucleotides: TGTGCCAGCAGTTTAATTGAGGGGAATCAGCCCCAGCATTTT. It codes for CASSLIEGNQPQHF.

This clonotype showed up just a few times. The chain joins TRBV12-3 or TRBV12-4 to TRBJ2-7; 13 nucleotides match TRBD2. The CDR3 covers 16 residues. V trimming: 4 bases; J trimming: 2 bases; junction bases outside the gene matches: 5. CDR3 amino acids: CASSWGGLAGPYEQYV. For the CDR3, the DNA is TGTGCCAGCAGTTGGGGGGGACTAGCGGGGCCCTACGAGCAGTACGTC.

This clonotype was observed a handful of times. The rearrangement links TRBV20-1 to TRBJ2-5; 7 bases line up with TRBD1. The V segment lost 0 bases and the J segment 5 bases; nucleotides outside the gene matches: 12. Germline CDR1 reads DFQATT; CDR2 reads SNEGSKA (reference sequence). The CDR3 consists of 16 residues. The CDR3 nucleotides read TGCAGTGCTAGAGACCCTGGGGGACAGACGGCGGAGACCCAGTACTTC. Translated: CSARDPGGQTAETQYF.